Detailed here is one T cell receptor (beta chain). Its antigen is unknown. Within one base of it there is no much larger clone, and no base qualities were kept. This sample stems from a study of cytomegalovirus exposure and HLA in healthy donors (dated by TCRdb to 2016 to 2017). Looking at the study overall: According to a later analysis, the roughly 120 validation repertoires were produced on the same platform as the 666 repertoires of the first cohort. The aim of the study was to test whether cataloging public T cell receptors could identify signatures of past pathogen exposure. Along with the roughly 610-subject first cohort, a separate validation cohort of approximately 110 different subjects was used. To predict cytomegalovirus infection status, the study brought together high-throughput TCR immunosequencing, statistical association of individual TCRs with disease status, and machine learning. The study at large found these results: A later analysis found that TCRs clustered in the first cohort also tended to co-occur in the roughly 120 validation repertoires, with 94% of cluster scores above 0. The classifier was reported to diagnose cytomegalovirus status with high specificity and sensitivity in both the original and validation cohorts. The study listed 150 to 200 TCR beta chains as associated with cytomegalovirus. Most TCR sequences were seen in very few donors, while some public TCRs were found in many individuals. The validation cohort had no HLA typing available for a later analysis, so co-occurrence within that cohort was assessed over all 120 or so repertoires. A few of the identified cytomegalovirus-associated TCR beta chains were confirmed in vitro to be specific for cytomegalovirus antigens. The authors suggested that the approach could potentially be generalized to other disease states and immunological phenotypes.

From the cysteine through the phenylalanine, the CDR3 covers 14 amino acids. Only the CDR3 portion is preserved as DNA: 42 bases, with reading frame beginning at the first base. The junction carries 12 bases between V and J, which are trimmed by 2 bases and 7 bases respectively. CDR1 and CDR2 were assigned from the germline V gene as MGHDK and SYGVNS. Libraries came from the immunoSEQ multiplex PCR assay. The paper's data handling went like this. A statistical classification framework was built to diagnose cytomegalovirus status from the catalog of TCR beta chain sequences. Imported from immuneACCESS, the table was reduced by TCRdb to in-frame sequences with V and J called. These copies leave out some clones; in studies compared against another copy, an unresolved V gene accounts for under half, and the cause of the remainder is not known. V, J and clone size reflect that table, while D and trimming were determined from the DNA. The sample table contains 100,000 to 150,000 clones; only one count was recorded for about 96% of them. Less than 2% of the sample belongs to the ten largest clones.

The donors belonged to the validation cohort of approximately 130 subjects, which was separate from the roughly 670-subject first cohort. The chain employs TRBV25-1 and TRBJ2-1, with TRBD2 tentatively as D gene (5 bases match). This TCR was recovered from a man between 18 and 29 years old in good health and CMV-seronegative. What was sequenced was PBMCs. The sequenced DNA is TGTGCCAGCAGTGAAGGGAGAAGGGAAAATGAGCAGTTCTTC. Protein translation: CASSEGRRENEQFF.